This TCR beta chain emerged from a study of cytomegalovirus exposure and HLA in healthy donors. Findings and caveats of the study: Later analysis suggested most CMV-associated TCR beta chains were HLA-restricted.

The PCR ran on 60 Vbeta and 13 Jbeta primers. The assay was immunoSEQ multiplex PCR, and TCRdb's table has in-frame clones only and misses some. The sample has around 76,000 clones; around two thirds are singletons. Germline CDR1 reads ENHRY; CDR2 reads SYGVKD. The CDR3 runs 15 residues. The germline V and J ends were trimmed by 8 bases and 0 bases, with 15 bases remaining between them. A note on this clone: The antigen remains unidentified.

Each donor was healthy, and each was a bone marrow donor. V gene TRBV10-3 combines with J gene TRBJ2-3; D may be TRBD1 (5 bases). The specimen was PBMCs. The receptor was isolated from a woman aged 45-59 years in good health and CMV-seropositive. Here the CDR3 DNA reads TGTGCCATCGATACGGTCAGGGAAAGCACAGATACGCAGTATTTT. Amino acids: CAIDTVRESTDTQYF.